The 26 T cell receptor beta chains presented below share a single source sample, sequenced in a study of T cell changes during pregnancy in multiple sclerosis. TCRdb's copy holds only in-frame clones and misses some; the assay was immunoSEQ multiplex PCR. The sample lists tens of thousands of clones, 90% occurring once. This sample comprised peripheral blood, obtained in the first trimester of pregnancy. The receptors stem from a female donor in good health, enrolled as a control in a pregnancy study.

This chain connects TRBV7-2 to TRBJ2-1; 7 nucleotides match TRBD2. CDR3 length: 15 amino acids. With 2 bases clipped from V and 3 bases from J, the junction kept 4 bases outside the gene matches. Germline loops: CDR1 SGHTA, CDR2 FQGNSA. CDR3 nucleotide sequence: TGTGCCAGCAGCTTAAAAGCGGGACTCTACAATGAGCAGTTCTTC. As protein: CASSLKAGLYNEQFF.

The chain employs TRBV18 and TRBJ2-2; D may be TRBD1 (5 bases). CDR1 is KGHSH and CDR2 is LQKENI in the germline V gene. Trimming removed 5 bases at V and 6 bases at J, with 16 bases between. This CDR3 has 15 residues. CDR3 amino acids: CASSENTGRAGELFF. The CDR3 nucleotides are TGTGCCAGCTCAGAAAACACAGGTCGAGCCGGGGAGCTGTTTTTT.

The chain combines TRBV10-3 with TRBJ1-2; no clear D gene. The CDR3 has 13 amino acids. Germline CDR1 ENHRY, CDR2 SYGVKD. V shed 4 bases and J shed 5 bases, with 11 bases lying between them. The CDR3 loop reads CAISVDSQYGYTF. The DNA for the CDR3 is TGTGCCATCAGTGTGGACTCTCAATATGGCTACACCTTC.

This chain links TRBV18 with TRBJ1-3, with a weak D call TRBD1 (6 bases). The length of the CDR3 is 18 residues. The V end was cut by 3 bases, the J end by 0 bases, with 18 bases between. Per the germline V gene, CDR1 is KGHSH and CDR2 is LQKENI. In DNA form, the CDR3 reads TGTGCCAGCTCACCGGTAATAGGACAGCGACTCTCTGGAAACACCATATATTTT. This gives the protein CASSPVIGQRLSGNTIYF.

The chain joins TRBV7-3 to TRBJ2-3, with TRBD2 identical over 13 bases. The CDR3 totals 16 residues. The germline gives CDR1 SGHTA, CDR2 FQGTGA. Unmatched junction bases numbered 8, after V lost 5 bases and J lost 6 bases. The CDR3 coding sequence is TGTGCCAGCAGCCCTAGGACTAGCGGGGGTGCTGATACGCAGTATTTT. Its protein is CASSPRTSGGADTQYF.

The rearrangement uses TRBV6-5 and TRBJ2-3, with D uncertain. The CDR3 contains 14 residues. Germline CDR1 MNHEY, CDR2 SVGAGI. V gave up 1 base and J gave up 7 bases, with 12 bases separating them. CDR3 amino acids: CASSYLARGNTQYF. CDR3 sequence (DNA): TGTGCCAGCAGTTACTTGGCTAGAGGAAATACGCAGTATTTT.

The V and J genes are TRBV6-1 and TRBJ2-7; D possibly corresponds to TRBD1 (6 bases). The CDR3 contains 13 residues. V lost 4 bases and J lost 7, with 14 bases in between. Germline V gene data show CDR1 as MNHNS and CDR2 as SASEGT. CDR3 nucleotide sequence: TGTGCCAGCAGTGGGGAACAGGGTGGAGAGCAGTACTTC. Protein product: CASSGEQGGEQYF.

In DNA form, the CDR3 reads TGTGCCAGCAGCGCCCGGGAGACAGATACGCAGTATTTT. This sequence encodes CASSARETDTQYF. The V and J genes are TRBV6-5 and TRBJ2-3, with D perhaps TRBD2 (6 bases). Trimming removed 6 bases from V and 3 bases from J, with 10 bases in between. The CDR3 runs to 13 residues. Germline values: CDR1 MNHEY, CDR2 SVGAGI.

The chain employs TRBV6-4 and TRBJ2-3, with 10 positions matching TRBD2. CDR1 and CDR2 (germline): MRHNA, SNTAGT. V was pared by 2 bases and J by 5 bases, with 4 bases of the junction left unmatched. The CDR3 loop spans 15 amino acids. This chain's CDR3 is CASSDASGGLDTQYF. CDR3 DNA: TGTGCCAGCAGTGACGCTAGCGGGGGATTAGATACGCAGTATTTT.

The J gene is TRBJ2-1, the V gene TRBV11-2; TRBD2 agrees at 10 bases. Germline CDR1 and CDR2: SGHAT and FQNNGV. The length of the CDR3 is 15 residues. V trimming: 3 bases; J trimming: 13 bases; junction bases outside the gene matches: 12. CDR3 coding DNA: TGTGCCAGCAGCTTCCAGCGGGAGGGCCTTCTCCATCAGTTCTTC. Its protein is CASSFQREGLLHQFF.

The chain recombines TRBV11-2 with TRBJ2-3, with TRBD2 as a possible D gene (5 bases). Trimming took 5 bases from V and 2 from J, leaving 17 bases between them. This CDR3 is built from 16 residues. Germline V gives CDR1 SGHAT, CDR2 FQNNGV. CDR3 loop: CASSIRASWSTDTQYF. The CDR3 nucleotides read TGTGCCAGCAGCATTAGGGCTAGCTGGTCCACAGATACGCAGTATTTT.

This sequence joins TRBV21-1 and TRBJ1-5. TRBV21-1 is flagged as a pseudogene. The CDR3 contains 15 residues. CDR3 sequence reads: CASSSGEGSGQPQHF. CDR3 in DNA: TGTGCCAGCAGCAGCGGTGAGGGTTCTGGTCAGCCCCAGCATTTT.

The V call is TRBV19, the J call TRBJ2-7; D might be TRBD2 (5 bases). Trimming removed 6 bases from V and 3 bases from J, with 9 bases in between. The germline CDR1 and CDR2 sequences are LNHDA and SQIVND (reference sequence). This CDR3 has 12 residues. The CDR3 DNA reads TGTGCCAGTAGCCGCCGGGGCTACGAGCAGTACTTC. Translating it yields CASSRRGYEQYF.

This clone appeared once. The J gene is TRBJ2-1, the V gene TRBV4-1; 8 positions agree with TRBD2. Trimming at V came to 4 bases and at J to 2 bases, leaving 4 bases not matched to a gene. Germline V gene data show CDR1 as MGHRA and CDR2 as YSYEKL. The CDR3 runs to 15 residues. CDR3 loop: CASSPGGAAYNEQFF. In nucleotides, the CDR3 is TGCGCCAGCAGCCCCGGGGGGGCAGCCTACAATGAGCAGTTCTTC.

This rearrangement joins TRBV11-3 to TRBJ2-1, with D perhaps TRBD1 (6 bases). Germline-derived CDR1 and CDR2 are SGHNT and YENEEA. Trimming took 4 bases from V and 5 from J, leaving 12 bases between them. This CDR3 is built from 14 residues. In DNA, the CDR3 is TGTGCCAGCAGCTCCCGGGACACAAACAATGAGCAGTTCTTC. Its protein product is CASSSRDTNNEQFF.

J is TRBJ1-4 and V is TRBV5-1; possibly TRBD1 for D (5 bases). The CDR3 has 14 amino acids. V was pared by 3 bases and J by 4 bases, with 10 bases between. Looked up from germline, CDR1 is SGHRS and CDR2 is YFSETQ. For the CDR3, the DNA is TGCGCCAGCAGCTCTGACAGCAATAATGAAAAACTGTTTTTT. This encodes CASSSDSNNEKLFF.

In this sample, this clone turned up once. This chain connects TRBV2 to TRBJ2-1, with TRBD2 identical over 9 bases. The CDR3 extends over 14 amino acids. V was clipped by 6 bases and J by 3 bases; unmatched bases: 3. Germline CDR1 SNHLY, CDR2 FYNNEI. The CDR3 region is CASRSSGSYNEQFF. In nucleotides, the CDR3 is TGTGCCAGCAGGAGTAGCGGGAGCTACAATGAGCAGTTCTTC.

The chain is built from TRBV9 and TRBJ2-7, with D maybe TRBD2 (7 bases). CDR1 SGDLS and CDR2 YYNGEE come from the germline V gene. V shed 0 bases and J shed 1 base, with 14 bases lying between them. The CDR3 consists of 16 residues. The DNA of the CDR3 is TGTGCCAGCAGCGTAGAGGGAGGGGGACCTTCCTACGAGCAGTACTTC. It translates to CASSVEGGGPSYEQYF.

The chain uses TRBV5-1 and TRBJ2-5; D may be TRBD2 (6 bases). Trimming stripped 7 bases from V and 5 bases from J, with 12 bases between. The CDR3 runs to 12 residues. CDR1 is SGHRS, CDR2 YFSETQ, per germline. Here the CDR3 DNA reads TGCGCCAGCGGGGAGGAACTTGAGACCCAGTACTTC. This gives the protein CASGEELETQYF.

This chain links TRBV9 with TRBJ2-7, with D possibly TRBD1 on 6 matching bases. The CDR3 has 13 residues. CDR1 is SGDLS and CDR2 is YYNGEE in the germline V gene. V was shortened by 4 bases and J by 4 bases, with 12 bases between the two germline ends. CDR3 amino acids: CASSRGMNYEQYF. The CDR3 bases are TGTGCCAGCAGCAGGGGGATGAATTACGAGCAGTACTTC.

The chain recombines TRBV9 with TRBJ1-5; TRBD1 might be the D (6 bases). Germline-derived CDR1 and CDR2 are SGDLS and YYNGEE. This CDR3 region has 15 residues. The V end was cut by 0 bases, the J end by 4 bases, with 11 bases between. CDR3 region: CASSVGTGLNQPQHF. Here the CDR3 DNA reads TGTGCCAGCAGCGTAGGAACAGGGTTAAATCAGCCCCAGCATTTT.

The rearrangement joins TRBV15 to TRBJ2-3, with 8 bases that match TRBD2. Germline V gene sequence: CDR1 LNHNV, CDR2 YYDKDF (reference sequence). The CDR3 consists of 14 residues. After removal of 3 bases from V and 6 bases from J, the junction contained 5 bases not matched to a gene. The CDR3 DNA follows: TGTGCCACCAGCAGCGGGGGGGCCGAGGATACGCAGTATTTT. Its translation is CATSSGGAEDTQYF. The whole variable domain, filled in from reference TRBV15 and TRBJ2-3, reads DAMVIQNPRYQVTQFGKPVTLSCSQTLNHNVMYWYQQKSSQAPKLLFHYYDKDFNNEADTPDNFQSRRPNTSFCFLDIRSPGLGDTAMYLCATSSGGAEDTQYFGPGTRLTVL.

This clone was found once. This chain links TRBV18 with TRBJ1-2; maybe TRBD1 (6 bases). Germline lookup yields CDR1 KGHSH and CDR2 LQKENI. The CDR3 has 14 residues. Deletions cut 3 bases from V and 4 bases from J, with 12 bases between. The CDR3 loop is CASSPGQRPYGYTF. In DNA, the CDR3 is TGTGCCAGCTCACCTGGACAGCGACCCTATGGCTACACCTTC.

The gene calls are TRBV2 and TRBJ2-7; weak D call: TRBD2 (6 bases). V shed 7 bases and J shed 4 bases, with 17 bases lying between them. The V gene's germline CDR1 is SNHLY and CDR2 FYNNEI. This CDR3 is built from 14 residues. CDR3 DNA sequence: TGTGCCAGCAAATATTCCTTCGGGGGATACGAGCAGTACTTC. It encodes CASKYSFGGYEQYF.

The table lists this clone with a count of one. The chain employs TRBV7-9 and TRBJ2-3; D perhaps matches TRBD2 (6 bases). Deletions cut 5 bases from V and 3 bases from J, with 24 bases between. The CDR3 runs to 18 residues. Germline lookup yields CDR1 SEHNR and CDR2 FQNEAQ (reference sequence). CDR3 region: CASSPKLGDSETTDTQYF. CDR3 DNA sequence: TGTGCCAGCAGCCCGAAACTGGGGGACTCGGAGACGACAGATACGCAGTATTTT.

The gene calls are TRBV18 and TRBJ2-3, with D maybe TRBD1 (5 bases). The ends were cut back, 8 bases at V and 0 bases at J, with 15 bases in the middle. CDR1 and CDR2 from the germline V gene are KGHSH and LQKENI. CDR3 length: 15 amino acids. This CDR3 reads CASATLQVSTDTQYF. CDR3 DNA: TGTGCCAGCGCGACACTACAGGTTAGCACAGATACGCAGTATTTT.